These 2 T cell receptor beta chains share one sample of origin, sequenced in a study of cytomegalovirus exposure and HLA in healthy donors. The PCR employed 60 Vbeta primers together with 13 Jbeta primers. Measured with immunoSEQ multiplex PCR; TCRdb has only the in-frame clones, and not every one. The sample lists about 120,000 clones; around 77% were seen once. The sequenced sample was PBMCs. The receptors stem from a middle-aged man in good health and CMV-seropositive.

Worth noting for this clone: Other DNA sequences in the sample encode the same CDR3. Here the CDR3 DNA reads TGTGCCAGCAGCGTAGGGGACAGCTATTCACCCCTCCACTTT. Translated, it gives CASSVGDSYSPLHF. The rearrangement links TRBV9 to TRBJ1-6, with TRBD1 matching over 7 bases. Germline trimming cut 0 bases from V and 8 bases from J; bases unmatched to any gene: 2. The CDR3 has 14 residues. CDR1 and CDR2 (germline): SGDLS, YYNGEE.

The V and J genes are TRBV2 and TRBJ1-5; D is uncertain. CDR3 length: 13 residues. CDR1 and CDR2 (germline): SNHLY, FYNNEI. The V end was cut by 7 bases, the J end by 3 bases, with 10 bases between. The CDR3 coding sequence is TGTGCCAGCAAGGGAGAGATCAATCAGCCCCAGCATTTT. It is translated as CASKGEINQPQHF.